This T cell receptor (beta chain) is drawn from a study of blood T cell repertoires in COVID-19. Sequencing used immunoSEQ multiplex PCR; TCRdb keeps in-frame clones, though not all of them. The profile covers more than 400,000 clones, with roughly 90% appearing a single time and about 0.65% taken by the ten largest. V dropped 4 bases and J dropped 7; count of bases not matched to a gene: 4. The CDR3 has 15 residues. Germline V gene data show CDR1 as MNHEY and CDR2 as SVGAGI. This clonotype was sampled from a woman younger than 30 who had recovered from COVID-19. The rearrangement uses TRBV6-5 and TRBJ1-6; 10 bases are a match to TRBD1. The sequencing input was PBMCs or T cells enriched from blood (not recorded which). The DNA of the CDR3 is TGTGCCAGCAGTTCGACAGGGGGCGGAAATTCACCCCTCCACTTT. It yields the protein CASSSTGGGNSPLHF.